This T cell receptor beta chain was identified during a study of CD8 T cells in Susac syndrome. Background on the study: Clinically active disease was present in six of the sequenced Susac syndrome patients. Eight of these patients were in remission. Blood was drawn from Susac syndrome patients while they were therapy-naive, on corticosteroids, or on intravenous immunoglobulin alone.

The study, taken as a whole, reports: The CD4+ T cell repertoires in Susac syndrome were not clonally expanded.

About this clonotype itself: Its antigen is undetermined.

The CDR3 runs to 15 residues. Germline V lookup: CDR1 SGHTA, CDR2 FQGNSA. Deletions cut 2 bases from V and 5 bases from J, with 10 bases between. The RNA input was roughly 0.45 to 1 ug, and it was reverse transcribed with random hexamers. Amplification of TCR beta CDR3 spanned 54 Vbeta and 13 Jbeta via immunoSEQ multiplex PCR. MiXCR, run by TCRdb on the immunoSEQ multiplex PCR reads, gives a single entry per CDR3 protein. In the table there are roughly 140,000 distinct CDR3 sequences, approximately 95% of which are singletons. The sample comprised CD4+ T cells from PBMCs. This sequence was found in a human donor with Susac syndrome. The V and J genes are TRBV7-2 and TRBJ1-6; D uncertain. The chain's CDR3 is CASSLLGPDNSPLHF. CDR3 nucleotide sequence: TGTGCCAGCAGCTTACTGGGTCCGGATAATTCACCCCTCCACTTT.